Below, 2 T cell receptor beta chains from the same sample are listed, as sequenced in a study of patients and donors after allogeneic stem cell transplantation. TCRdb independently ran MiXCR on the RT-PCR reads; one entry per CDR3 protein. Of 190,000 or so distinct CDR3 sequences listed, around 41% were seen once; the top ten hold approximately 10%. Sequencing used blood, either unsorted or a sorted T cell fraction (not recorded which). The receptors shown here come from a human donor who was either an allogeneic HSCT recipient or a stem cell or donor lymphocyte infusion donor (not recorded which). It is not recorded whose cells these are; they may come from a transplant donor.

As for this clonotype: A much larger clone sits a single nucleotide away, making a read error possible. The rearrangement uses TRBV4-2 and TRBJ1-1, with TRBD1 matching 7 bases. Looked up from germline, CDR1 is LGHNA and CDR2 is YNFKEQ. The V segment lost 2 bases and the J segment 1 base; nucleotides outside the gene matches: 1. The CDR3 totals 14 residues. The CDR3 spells CASSQHRGNTEAFF. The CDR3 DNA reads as TGTGCCAGCAGCCAACACAGGGGGAACACTGAAGCTTTCTTT.

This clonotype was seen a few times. CDR3 loop: CASSLGGTGSGNTIYF. The DNA for the CDR3 is TGTGCCAGCAGCTTAGGGGGTACAGGGTCAGGAAACACCATATATTTT. The chain recombines TRBV7-8 with TRBJ1-3; possibly TRBD1 for D (6 bases). Trimming pared 1 base from V and 4 bases from J, leaving 14 bases between. This CDR3 comprises 16 residues. Per germline, CDR1 SGHVS and CDR2 FQNEAQ.